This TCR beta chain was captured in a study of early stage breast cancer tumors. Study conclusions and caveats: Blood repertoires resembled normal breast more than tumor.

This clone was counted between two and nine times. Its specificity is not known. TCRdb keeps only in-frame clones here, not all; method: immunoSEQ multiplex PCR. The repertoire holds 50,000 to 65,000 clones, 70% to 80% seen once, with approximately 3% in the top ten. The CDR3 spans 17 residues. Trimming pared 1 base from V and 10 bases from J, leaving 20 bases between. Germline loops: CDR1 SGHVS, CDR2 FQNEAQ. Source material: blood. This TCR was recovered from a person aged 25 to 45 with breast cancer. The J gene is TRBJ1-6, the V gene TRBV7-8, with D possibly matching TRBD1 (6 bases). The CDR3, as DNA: TGTGCCAGCAGCTTAGAGCGACAGGTTGGATCGTTCTCACCCCTCCACTTT. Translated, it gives CASSLERQVGSFSPLHF.